This entry lists 4 T cell receptor beta chains sequenced from one sample in a study of T cells in Graves' hyperthyroidism and ophthalmopathy. Template material for amplifying TCR beta CDR3 regions consisted of RNA transcripts. RT-PCR in the first round (using the HTBI primer set) targeted the TCR CDR3. TCRdb independently ran MiXCR on the multiplex PCR reads; one entry per CDR3 protein. The table lists about 640,000 distinct CDR3 sequences, less than 25% of them singletons. The sequenced material came from blood. These receptors came from a man younger than 45 with Graves' ophthalmopathy.

This clonotype has only a few counts. This rearrangement joins TRBV7-2 to TRBJ2-1, with 13 bases aligning to TRBD2. V dropped 5 bases and J dropped 5; count of bases not matched to a gene: 6. CDR3 length: 16 residues. CDR1 and CDR2 (germline): SGHTA, FQGNSA. Written as DNA, the CDR3 is TGTGCCAGCAGCGAACTAGCGGGAGGGCCAAACAATGAGCAGTTCTTC. Its translation: CASSELAGGPNNEQFF.

The table lists this clonotype with a few counts. The V call is TRBV2, the J call TRBJ2-7, with 8 bases fitting TRBD1. Germline lookup yields CDR1 SNHLY and CDR2 FYNNEI. The V segment lost 8 bases and the J segment 1 base; nucleotides outside the gene matches: 7. CDR3 length equals 14 residues. The CDR3 DNA sequence: TGTGCCAGCTCAAACGACAGGGGTTCCTACGAGCAGTACTTC. Translated: CASSNDRGSYEQYF.

The genes are TRBV3-1 and TRBJ1-3; D is undetermined. V lost 3 bases and J lost 8, with 11 bases in between. The CDR3 is 13 amino acids. Germline-derived CDR1 and CDR2 are LGHDT and YNNKEL (reference sequence). Here the CDR3 DNA reads TGTGCCAGCAGCCACCCGGGAGTAGACACCATATATTTT. This encodes CASSHPGVDTIYF.

Many counts were recorded for this clonotype. This rearrangement joins TRBV2 to TRBJ2-5; D is possibly TRBD1 (5 bases). The V end was cut by 6 bases, the J end by 1 base, with 9 bases between. The CDR3 is 13 residues long. The germline V gene encodes CDR1 SNHLY and CDR2 FYNNEI. Here the CDR3 DNA reads TGTGCCAGCAGAGCGACAGTCCAAGAGACCCAGTACTTC. Its protein is CASRATVQETQYF.